The 21 T cell receptor beta chains given below trace back to one sample, sequenced in a study of shared clonotypes between healthy human individuals. This table comes from immunoSEQ multiplex PCR, and its TCRdb copy is limited to in-frame clones, with some not included. The table shows roughly 410,000 clones, with about 97% occurring only once. Material: memory CD8+ T cells sorted from blood. Subset indicated: CD45RO+ cells pooled with CCR7-negative TemRA cells. All receptors come from a man aged 25-45 years in good health.

This rearrangement joins TRBV25-1 to TRBJ2-7; D is ambiguous. The CDR3 totals 11 residues. Trimming cost V 3 bases and J 4 bases, with 4 bases left between them. CDR1 is MGHDK, CDR2 SYGVNS, per germline. CDR3 residues: CASSDIYEQYF. CDR3 nucleotide sequence: TGTGCCAGCAGTGACATTTACGAGCAGTACTTC.

The V call is TRBV5-1, the J call TRBJ1-1, with 9 bases matching TRBD1. This CDR3 has 16 residues. In germline, CDR1 is SGHRS, CDR2 YFSETQ. Germline trimming cut 4 bases from V and 0 bases from J; bases unmatched to any gene: 7. CDR3 in amino acids: CASSATGQGLNTEAFF. In DNA, the CDR3 is TGCGCCAGCAGCGCTACGGGACAGGGCTTGAACACTGAAGCTTTCTTT.

V gene TRBV5-1 combines with J gene TRBJ2-3, with a weak D call TRBD1 (6 bases). The CDR3 consists of 13 residues. From germline, CDR1 is SGHRS and CDR2 YFSETQ. The ends were cut back, 4 bases at V and 9 bases at J, with 15 bases in the middle. The CDR3: CASSPQERGTQYF. The CDR3 bases are TGCGCCAGCAGCCCCCAGGAAAGGGGGACGCAGTATTTT.

The sample holds a few counts of this clone. V gene TRBV27 combines with J gene TRBJ1-1; perhaps TRBD1 as D (5 bases). Germline CDR1 reads MNHEY; CDR2 reads SMNVEV (reference sequence). The ends were cut back, 6 bases at V and 0 bases at J, with 17 bases in the middle. The CDR3 runs to 16 residues. In nucleotides, the CDR3 is TGTGCCAGCAGCCAACCGGGACGGTCCATGAACACTGAAGCTTTCTTT. Translated, it gives CASSQPGRSMNTEAFF.

A note on this clone: The sample has other DNA sequences that encode this CDR3 too. This chain joins TRBV27 and TRBJ1-5; no definite D call. With 6 bases removed from V and 3 bases from J, the gap between germline ends came to 9 bases. The germline V gene has CDR1 MNHEY and CDR2 SMNVEV (reference sequence). The length of the CDR3 is 13 residues. CDR3 in amino acids: CASSRVSNQPQHF. Here the CDR3 DNA reads TGTGCCAGCAGCAGAGTTTCCAATCAGCCCCAGCATTTT.

This clone was seen once. This rearrangement joins TRBV29-1 to TRBJ2-7; D is uncertain. CDR3 length: 12 amino acids. Trimming removed 3 bases at V and 2 bases at J, with 8 bases between. Per germline, CDR1 SQVTM and CDR2 ANQGSEA. The chain's CDR3 is CSVDTETYEQYF. The CDR3 coding sequence is TGCAGCGTTGATACGGAGACCTACGAGCAGTACTTC.

This chain links TRBV29-1 with TRBJ1-2, with D perhaps matching TRBD1 (6 bases). The CDR3 totals 13 residues. Trimming took off 7 bases at V and 0 bases at J, with 12 bases between the two ends. Per the germline V gene, CDR1 is SQVTM and CDR2 is ANQGSEA. The CDR3: CSAAQGANYGYTF. In DNA, the CDR3 is TGCAGCGCCGCACAGGGAGCTAACTATGGCTACACCTTC.

The chain employs TRBV11-3 and TRBJ2-3, with TRBD2 as a possible D gene (5 bases). CDR3 length: 15 amino acids. Germline CDR1 SGHNT, CDR2 YENEEA. V lost 1 base to trimming and J lost 4 bases, with 12 bases between them. Written as DNA, the CDR3 is TGTGCCAGCAGCTTAGGAGGGAGTAGCGCAGATACGCAGTATTTT. Residues: CASSLGGSSADTQYF.

This clone was seen only once. This chain uses TRBV30 with TRBJ1-2; D gene unclear. V was clipped by 1 base and J by 1 base, with 7 bases between them. CDR3 size: 13 residues. Germline V gene lookup returns CDR1 GTSNPN and CDR2 SVGIG (reference sequence). CDR3 in amino acids: CAWSGFFNYGYTF. CDR3 bases: TGTGCCTGGAGTGGCTTCTTTAACTATGGCTACACCTTC.

The chain combines TRBV7-9 with TRBJ2-3, with D possibly matching TRBD1 (5 bases). Germline V gene lookup returns CDR1 SEHNR and CDR2 FQNEAQ (reference sequence). V lost 5 bases, J lost 3 bases, and 15 bases lay in between. This CDR3 is built from 15 residues. The CDR3 region is CASSLQGLDTDTQYF. As DNA, the CDR3 is TGTGCCAGCAGCCTGCAGGGTCTTGATACAGATACGCAGTATTTT. The full variable domain, its missing parts supplied by reference TRBV7-9 and TRBJ2-3, is DTGVSQNPRHKITKRGQNVTFRCDPISEHNRLYWYRQTLGQGPEFLTYFQNEAQLEKSRLLSDRFSAERPKGSFSTLEIQRTEQGDSAMYLCASSLQGLDTDTQYFGPGTRLTVL.

The genes are TRBV6-5 and TRBJ2-2; D is ambiguous. This CDR3 contains 12 residues. Germline V gives CDR1 MNHEY, CDR2 SVGAGI. Trimming removed 4 bases from V and 7 bases from J, with 7 bases in between. The CDR3 coding sequence is TGTGCCAGCAGTTTCGACGGCGGGGAGCTGTTTTTT. Protein: CASSFDGGELFF.

The rearrangement links TRBV1 to TRBJ2-2; the D segment call TRBD2 is taken from the table without a DNA check. TRBV1 corresponds to a pseudogene. The CDR3 runs 15 residues. DNA of the CDR3: TGCACCAGCAGCCAAGGTCGGAGCAACACCGGGGAGCTGTTTTTT. Translated, it gives CTSSQGRSNTGELFF.

The V and J genes are TRBV4-1 and TRBJ2-6; D is perhaps TRBD2 (5 bases). Trimming took 2 bases from V and 1 from J, leaving 15 bases between them. CDR1 and CDR2 from the germline V gene are MGHRA and YSYEKL. This CDR3 is built from 18 residues. Here the CDR3 DNA reads TGCGCCAGCAGCCAACCGCCCTGGAGAGGGTCTGGGGCCAACGTCCTGACTTTC. Translating gives CASSQPPWRGSGANVLTF.

This clone was seen once. V is TRBV4-2 and J is TRBJ2-3; TRBD2 matches at 14 bases. Per the germline V gene, CDR1 is LGHNA and CDR2 is YNFKEQ. Trimming removed 2 bases from V and 3 bases from J; junction bases left unmatched: 4. The CDR3 extends over 17 amino acids. The CDR3 loop is CASSQPGTSGSTDTQYF. The CDR3 DNA follows: TGTGCCAGCAGCCAACCGGGGACTAGCGGGAGTACAGATACGCAGTATTTT.

V is TRBV6-5 and J is TRBJ2-5, with D uncertain. V lost 6 bases to trimming and J lost 2 bases, with 7 bases between them. The CDR3 has 12 residues. Germline V gene data show CDR1 as MNHEY and CDR2 as SVGAGI. The CDR3: CASRHNQETQYF. The CDR3 DNA is TGTGCCAGCAGACACAATCAAGAGACCCAGTACTTC.

This chain links TRBV5-4 with TRBJ2-3; perhaps TRBD1 as D (5 bases). This CDR3 has 16 amino acids. V was shortened by 9 bases and J by 3 bases, with 23 bases between the two germline ends. CDR1 is SGHNT and CDR2 is YYREEE in the germline V gene (reference sequence). CDR3 loop: CATNMRQTGGTDTQYF. The DNA for the CDR3 is TGTGCCACCAATATGAGACAAACAGGTGGGACAGATACGCAGTATTTT.

The rearrangement links TRBV10-3 to TRBJ2-5; 7 bases align to TRBD1. With 7 bases clipped from V and 2 bases from J, the junction kept 4 bases outside the gene matches. There are 13 residues in the CDR3. The germline V gene encodes CDR1 ENHRY and CDR2 SYGVKD. Written as DNA, the CDR3 is TGTGCCATCAACAGGGGACGGCAAGAGACCCAGTACTTC. It is translated as CAINRGRQETQYF.

This clone was observed once. Other nucleotide sequences from this sample produce the same CDR3. As DNA, the CDR3 is TGTGCCAGCAGCTTGGGTCCCACCGGGGAGCTGTTTTTT. Protein: CASSLGPTGELFF. The chain has TRBV7-9 and TRBJ2-2; D is unclear. V gave up 3 bases and J gave up 4 bases, with 6 bases separating them. The CDR3 is 13 residues long. Germline V gene data show CDR1 as SEHNR and CDR2 as FQNEAQ (reference sequence).

CDR3 sequence (DNA): TGTGCCTGGAGTCGACTAGCGAAGATTACGCAGTATTTT. Protein sequence: CAWSRLAKITQYF. The V gene is TRBV30, the J gene TRBJ2-3, with TRBD2 identical over 8 bases. The trim removed 2 bases at V and 8 bases at J, leaving 6 bases unmatched. The CDR3 loop spans 13 amino acids. CDR1 and CDR2 from the germline V gene are GTSNPN and SVGIG (reference sequence).

The chain uses TRBV4-2 and TRBJ2-1; 8 nucleotides match TRBD2. The CDR3 is 14 residues long. Germline-derived CDR1 and CDR2 are LGHNA and YNFKEQ. The V and J ends lost 4 bases and 3 bases, in that order; junction bases with no gene match: 2. Here the CDR3 DNA reads TGTGCCAGCAGCCTCGGGACTAGCTACAATGAGCAGTTCTTC. Translating gives CASSLGTSYNEQFF.

The chain couples TRBV19 to TRBJ2-1, with 8 bases that match TRBD2. The CDR3 covers 17 residues. Looked up from germline, CDR1 is LNHDA and CDR2 is SQIVND (reference sequence). The V gene end was trimmed by 3 bases and the J gene end by 1 base; junction bases not matched to a gene: 8. The CDR3 is CASSMRGLVISYNEQFF. CDR3 bases: TGTGCCAGTAGTATGCGGGGACTAGTGATATCCTACAATGAGCAGTTCTTC. The full variable domain, in which reference TRBV19 and TRBJ2-1 provide the parts outside the CDR3, is DGGITQSPKYLFRKEGQNVTLSCEQNLNHDAMYWYRQDPGQGLRLIYYSQIVNDFQKGDIAEGYSVSREKKESFPLTVTSAQKNPTAFYLCASSMRGLVISYNEQFFGPGTRLTVL.